This T cell receptor (beta chain) was sequenced for a study of blood T cell repertoires in COVID-19. About the research overall: Some COVID-19 samples were acute and others convalescent; all came from the United States, Italy and Spain.

TCRdb keeps only in-frame clones here, not all; method: immunoSEQ multiplex PCR. This table has 200,000 to 250,000 clones, 70% to 90% appearing once. Participants were aged roughly 18 to 89 years from 20 to 30 US areas. This receptor was taken from a woman between 35 and 50 years old with acute COVID-19. Sequences were obtained from PBMCs or T cells enriched from blood (not recorded which).

The chain's CDR3 is CASSRTSGTELFF. CDR3 bases: TGTGCCAGCAGCCGCACTAGCGGGACCGAGCTGTTTTTT. The chain carries TRBV7-8 and TRBJ2-2, with TRBD2 identical over 10 bases. The junction had 5 bases not matched to a gene; V was cut back by 5 bases and J by 11 bases. Germline-derived CDR1 and CDR2 are SGHVS and FQNEAQ. The length of the CDR3 is 13 residues. Variable domain in full (rest from reference TRBV7-8 and TRBJ2-2): GAGVSQSPRYKVAKRGQDVALRCDPISGHVSLFWYQQALGQGPEFLTYFQNEAQLDKSGLPSDRFFAERPEGSVSTLKIQRTQQEDSAVYLCASSRTSGTELFFGEGSRLTVL.